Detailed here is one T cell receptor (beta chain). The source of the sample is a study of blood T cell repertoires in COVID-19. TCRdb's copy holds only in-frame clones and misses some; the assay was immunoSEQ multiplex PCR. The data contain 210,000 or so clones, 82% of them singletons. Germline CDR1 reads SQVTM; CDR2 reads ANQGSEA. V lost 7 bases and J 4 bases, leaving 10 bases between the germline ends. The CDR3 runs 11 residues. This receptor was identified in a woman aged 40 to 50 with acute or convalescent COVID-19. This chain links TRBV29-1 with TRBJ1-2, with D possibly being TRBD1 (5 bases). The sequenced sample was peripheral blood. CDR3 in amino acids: CSGWGLYGYTF. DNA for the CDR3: TGCAGCGGCTGGGGCCTCTATGGCTACACCTTC.